This TCR beta chain was retrieved from a study of blood T cells in healthy people across ages. Notes on the study in general: Estimates of total diversity, which came from one million sequenced T cells, were considered to be underestimates. Getting older went along with TCR beta diversity per million T cells dropping roughly linearly.

This CDR3 has 17 residues. With 1 base clipped from V and 10 bases from J, the junction kept 16 bases outside the gene matches. Germline V gene data show CDR1 as MGHRA and CDR2 as YSYEKL. It was with a sample-barcoded 5' primer and a J-beta primer mix that a second PCR of about 6 to 12 cycles was run. Every sample produced at least 2.5 million CDR3-containing paired-end reads. TCRdb re-analysed the 5' RACE reads in MiXCR, keeping a single row per CDR3 protein. The table has roughly 680,000 distinct CDR3 sequences, around 49% seen once. As concerns this clonotype: Its target is not known.

Sequencing input: blood. This TCR came from a woman aged 55-69 years in good health. The chain employs TRBV4-1 and TRBJ2-1, with 7 bases that match TRBD2. Here the CDR3 reads CASSQGPRGGSVREQFF. The CDR3 DNA reads as TGCGCCAGCAGCCAAGGCCCTAGGGGCGGGAGTGTTCGAGAGCAGTTCTTC.